The 32 T cell receptor beta chains given below trace back to one sample, sequenced in a study of cytomegalovirus exposure and HLA in healthy donors. A multiplex PCR was run with 60 Vbeta primers and 13 Jbeta primers. Sequencing used immunoSEQ multiplex PCR; TCRdb keeps in-frame clones, though not all of them. The sample consists of about 170,000 clones, 80% to 90% of them appearing once. Specimen: PBMCs. The receptors shown here come from a woman between 18 and 30 years old in good health and CMV-seronegative.

The chain employs TRBV6-6 and TRBJ1-5; D not resolved. The CDR3 is 16 amino acids. V was clipped by 0 bases and J by 4 bases, with 13 bases between them. The germline gives CDR1 MNHNY, CDR2 SVGAGI (reference sequence). The CDR3 region has the DNA TGTGCCAGCAGTTACTCGAGCGGAGGGAGAAATCAGCCCCAGCATTTT. It codes for CASSYSSGGRNQPQHF.

The chain uses TRBV5-4 and TRBJ2-1; TRBD2 matches at 10 bases. V gave up 4 bases and J gave up 7 bases; unmatched junction bases: 8. This CDR3 is built from 15 residues. The germline V gene has CDR1 SGHNT and CDR2 YYREEE (reference sequence). The CDR3 sequence is CASSVSSGRQNEQFF. The CDR3 DNA reads as TGTGCCAGCAGCGTTTCTAGCGGGAGACAGAATGAGCAGTTCTTC.

The chain uses TRBV5-1 and TRBJ2-7, with 8 nucleotides matching TRBD2. In germline, CDR1 is SGHRS, CDR2 YFSETQ. This CDR3 contains 14 residues. The junction had 1 base not matched to a gene; V was cut back by 2 bases and J by 0 bases. The CDR3 sequence is CASSLAGVSYEQYF. CDR3 DNA sequence: TGCGCCAGCAGCTTAGCGGGGGTCTCCTACGAGCAGTACTTC.

The V and J genes are TRBV7-9 and TRBJ1-1, with D uncertain. CDR1 is SEHNR, CDR2 FQNEAQ, per germline (reference sequence). This CDR3 is built from 13 residues. V lost 5 bases and J 3 bases, leaving 10 bases between the germline ends. The CDR3 loop is CASSDLQDTEAFF. Here the CDR3 DNA reads TGTGCCAGCAGCGACCTCCAGGACACTGAAGCTTTCTTT.

This clone was seen only once. The chain has TRBV11-2 and TRBJ2-7; 10 bases match TRBD2. Germline V gene data show CDR1 as SGHAT and CDR2 as FQNNGV. This CDR3 has 15 amino acids. The J segment lost 4 bases and the V segment lost 5 bases, leaving 8 bases of the junction unmatched. CDR3 protein: CASSPGPGLAYEQYF. The CDR3 DNA follows: TGTGCCAGCAGCCCCGGCCCGGGACTAGCGTACGAGCAGTACTTC.

V is TRBV25-1 and J is TRBJ2-7, with 8 bases aligning to TRBD1. The ends lost 8 bases at V and 1 base at J; junction bases unmatched: 13. There are 16 residues in the CDR3. CDR1 and CDR2 (germline): MGHDK, SYGVNS. CDR3 nucleotide sequence: TGTGCCAGCGCCGCAGGGGGCGGAGTAGGGTCCTACGAGCAGTACTTC. The encoded protein is CASAAGGGVGSYEQYF.

This clone has just one count. This sequence joins TRBV5-1 and TRBJ2-7; tentative D call: TRBD2 (7 bases). Germline CDR1 is SGHRS and CDR2 is YFSETQ. The CDR3 loop spans 16 amino acids. V shed 0 bases and J shed 5 bases, with 18 bases lying between them. CDR3 in amino acids: CASSLVPFGGADEQYF. The CDR3 nucleotides read TGCGCCAGCAGCTTGGTCCCCTTTGGGGGGGCGGACGAGCAGTACTTC.

The CDR3 coding sequence is TGTGCCAGCAGCTCTTCCGGGACTAGCATATACGAGCAGTACTTC. It translates to CASSSSGTSIYEQYF. This chain connects TRBV13 to TRBJ2-7, with 9 bases lining up with TRBD2. J lost 4 bases, V lost 4 bases, and 8 bases had no gene match. The CDR3 is 15 residues long. Germline CDR1 PRHDT, CDR2 FYEKMQ (reference sequence).

The rearrangement joins TRBV28 to TRBJ1-1; D unclear. Germline lookup yields CDR1 MDHEN and CDR2 SYDVKM. The germline V and J ends were trimmed by 4 bases and 3 bases, with 6 bases remaining between them. The CDR3 covers 12 residues. In nucleotides, the CDR3 is TGTGCCAGCAGTTCCCAGTACACTGAAGCTTTCTTT. It encodes CASSSQYTEAFF.

This chain connects TRBV5-4 to TRBJ1-1; 7 bases match TRBD1. V shed 4 bases, J shed 4 bases, and the junction held 19 bases outside the gene matches. The CDR3 is 18 amino acids. Looked up from germline, CDR1 is SGHNT and CDR2 is YYREEE (reference sequence). The CDR3: CASSPGPGTELASTEAFF. CDR3 DNA: TGTGCCAGCAGCCCCGGGCCCGGGACAGAGCTTGCCAGCACTGAAGCTTTCTTT. The variable domain in full, with the rest retrieved from reference TRBV5-4 and TRBJ1-1, is ETGVTQSPTHLIKTRGQQVTLRCSSQSGHNTVSWYQQALGQGPQFIFQYYREEENGRGNFPPRFSGLQFPNYSSELNVNALELDDSALYLCASSPGPGTELASTEAFFGQGTRLTVV.

The genes are TRBV9 and TRBJ2-6, with unresolved D. This CDR3 has 15 residues. Germline V gene lookup returns CDR1 SGDLS and CDR2 YYNGEE. V dropped 3 bases and J dropped 3 bases, with 10 bases sitting between them. CDR3 in amino acids: CASSAVVGGANVLTF. In DNA form, the CDR3 reads TGTGCCAGCAGCGCCGTGGTCGGTGGGGCCAACGTCCTGACTTTC.

This chain connects TRBV2 to TRBJ2-1, with a possible D match to TRBD1 (6 bases). CDR3 size: 13 residues. The germline V and J ends were trimmed by 7 bases and 5 bases, with 12 bases remaining between them. In germline, CDR1 is SNHLY, CDR2 FYNNEI. The CDR3 loop reads CASTTDRDNEQFF. CDR3 bases: TGTGCCAGCACCACGGACAGAGACAATGAGCAGTTCTTC. Using reference TRBV2 and TRBJ2-1 for the parts outside the CDR3, the full variable domain is EPEVTQTPSHQVTQMGQEVILRCVPISNHLYFYWYRQILGQKVEFLVSFYNNEISEKSEIFDDQFSVERPDGSNFTLKIRSTKLEDSAMYFCASTTDRDNEQFFGPGTRLTVL.

The CDR3 reads CASSPGSGRKNEQFF. DNA for the CDR3: TGTGCCAGCTCACCGGGTAGCGGGAGAAAGAATGAGCAGTTCTTC. The V gene is TRBV18, the J gene TRBJ2-1; 9 positions match TRBD2. The CDR3 has 15 amino acids. Per germline, CDR1 KGHSH and CDR2 LQKENI. V shed 3 bases, J shed 7 bases, and the junction held 7 bases outside the gene matches.

The chain uses TRBV27 and TRBJ2-7, with 15 bases identical to TRBD2. The CDR3 sequence is 13 residues long. V lost 4 bases, J lost 11 bases, and 3 bases stayed unmatched. The germline CDR1 and CDR2 sequences are MNHEY and SMNVEV (reference sequence). As DNA, the CDR3 is TGTGCCAGCAGTTCAAGGACTAGCGGGAGGGAGTACTTC. Residues: CASSSRTSGREYF.

V gene TRBV2 combines with J gene TRBJ1-1; 9 nucleotides line up with TRBD1. Per the germline V gene, CDR1 is SNHLY and CDR2 is FYNNEI. This CDR3 is 15 amino acids long. V trimming: 8 bases; J trimming: 4 bases; junction bases outside the gene matches: 11. The CDR3 spells CASRDREVASTEAFF. The CDR3 bases are TGTGCCAGCCGGGACAGGGAAGTAGCGAGCACTGAAGCTTTCTTT.

This chain connects TRBV29-1 to TRBJ2-1; 7 bases map to TRBD1. CDR3 length equals 13 residues. Germline V gene lookup returns CDR1 SQVTM and CDR2 ANQGSEA. The V segment lost 4 bases and the J segment 7 bases; nucleotides outside the gene matches: 7. DNA of the CDR3: TGCAGCGTTGGGCAGGGGGACGCGAATGAGCAGTTCTTC. This translates into CSVGQGDANEQFF.

The V call is TRBV7-2, the J call TRBJ2-7; 11 nucleotides line up with TRBD2. Germline loops: CDR1 SGHTA, CDR2 FQGNSA. This CDR3 region has 15 residues. J was trimmed by 4 bases and V by 5 bases; bases with no gene match: 7. The CDR3 is CASSETSGRSYEQYF. Written as DNA, the CDR3 is TGTGCCAGCAGCGAAACTAGCGGGAGAAGTTACGAGCAGTACTTC.

The chain recombines TRBV16 with TRBJ1-4, with 9 nucleotides matching TRBD1. This CDR3 comprises 17 residues. Unmatched junction bases numbered 15, after V lost 5 bases and J lost 8 bases. Germline V CDR1 and CDR2: KGHSY, FQNENV. Here the CDR3 DNA reads TGTGCCAGCAGCTCTCCCACGTTGGGACAGGGAAGGGAAAAACTGTTTTTT. Translated: CASSSPTLGQGREKLFF.

This clone was recorded only once. The chain uses TRBV4-2 and TRBJ1-1; D is perhaps TRBD1 (5 bases). CDR3 length: 17 amino acids. Germline V lookup: CDR1 LGHNA, CDR2 YNFKEQ. V gave up 4 bases and J gave up 2 bases, with 20 bases separating them. CDR3 region: CASSPRAGGWENTEAFF. In DNA, the CDR3 is TGTGCCAGCAGCCCAAGAGCCGGGGGTTGGGAAAACACTGAAGCTTTCTTT.

The chain joins TRBV6-5 to TRBJ1-2; TRBD1 aligns across 7 bases. CDR1 is MNHEY and CDR2 is SVGAGI in the germline V gene. The CDR3 totals 13 residues. Trimming cost V 5 bases and J 7 bases; bases outside gene matches: 7. CDR3 protein: CASSVRDSSGYTF. CDR3 bases: TGTGCCAGCAGTGTACGGGACAGCTCTGGCTACACCTTC.

The V call is TRBV6-6, the J call TRBJ2-7; a weak D match, TRBD1 (5 bases). This CDR3 region has 14 residues. Germline V gene sequence: CDR1 MNHNY, CDR2 SVGAGI (reference sequence). Trimming pared 2 bases from V and 1 base from J, leaving 9 bases between. As DNA, the CDR3 is TGTGCCAGCAGTTACAGGGGAATTTCCTACGAGCAGTACTTC. It specifies CASSYRGISYEQYF.

The chain has TRBV28 and TRBJ2-7; 9 nucleotides line up with TRBD1. Per germline, CDR1 MDHEN and CDR2 SYDVKM. The CDR3 totals 12 residues. Losses at the gene ends were 8 bases for V and 3 bases for J; bases not matched to a gene: 2. Written as DNA, the CDR3 is TGTGCCAGCGGGGGACAGGGCTACGAGCAGTACTTC. As protein: CASGGQGYEQYF.

V and J are TRBV5-8 and TRBJ1-5, with D unclear. CDR1 is SGHTS, CDR2 YDEGEE, per germline. There are 10 residues in the CDR3. Trimming removed 7 bases from V and 7 bases from J, with 6 bases in between. The CDR3 here is CASPVQPQHF. For the CDR3, the DNA is TGTGCCAGCCCTGTGCAGCCCCAGCATTTT.

The rearrangement uses TRBV9 and TRBJ2-2; D not certain. Germline CDR1 is SGDLS and CDR2 is YYNGEE. The CDR3 length is 14 residues. V was clipped by 0 bases and J by 1 base, with 4 bases between them. The CDR3 DNA sequence: TGTGCCAGCAGCGTAGGCGTGAACACCGGGGAGCTGTTTTTT. The encoded protein is CASSVGVNTGELFF. The full variable domain, with the rest looked up from reference TRBV9 and TRBJ2-2, is DSGVTQTPKHLITATGQRVTLRCSPRSGDLSVYWYQQSLDQGLQFLIQYYNGEERAKGNILERFSAQQFPDLHSELNLSSLELGDSALYFCASSVGVNTGELFFGEGSRLTVL.

The chain has TRBV7-8 and TRBJ1-1; D is uncertain. CDR1 and CDR2 (germline): SGHVS, FQNEAQ. With 5 bases removed from V and 5 bases from J, the gap between germline ends came to 12 bases. This CDR3 comprises 13 residues. CDR3 DNA: TGTGCCAGCAGCGATTACCGAACTACTGAAGCTTTCTTT. Its translation: CASSDYRTTEAFF.

This clone was picked up one time. The chain carries TRBV6-5 and TRBJ2-7, with D tentatively TRBD1 (6 bases). V lost 6 bases, J lost 2 bases, and 17 bases lay in between. This CDR3 has 15 amino acids. Germline CDR1 is MNHEY and CDR2 is SVGAGI. CDR3 region: CASRPDPQGTYEQYF. The CDR3 DNA follows: TGTGCCAGCAGACCCGATCCTCAGGGGACCTACGAGCAGTACTTC.

Concerning this clone itself: The junction departs from the called germline gene at one end, perhaps through a read error. The genes are TRBV7-9 and TRBJ2-7; 13 bases align to TRBD2. The CDR3 covers 17 residues. The germline gives CDR1 SEHNR, CDR2 FQNEAQ (reference sequence). Written as DNA, the CDR3 is TGTGCCAGCAGCTCGCATATACTAGCGGGAGGGTCCTACGGGCAGTACTTC. This translates into CASSSHILAGGSYGQYF.

The chain's CDR3 is CASSLAGALNEQFF. The CDR3 coding sequence is TGTGCCAGCAGTTTAGCGGGAGCTCTCAATGAGCAGTTCTTC. The V gene is TRBV27, the J gene TRBJ2-1; 7 nucleotides match TRBD2. Germline CDR1 is MNHEY and CDR2 is SMNVEV (reference sequence). V was pared by 2 bases and J by 6 bases, with 4 bases of the junction left unmatched. The CDR3 is 14 residues long.

This clone showed up just once. CDR3 nucleotides: TGTGCCACCAGCAGAGATAACTTCTACAATGAGCAGTTCTTC. Translated: CATSRDNFYNEQFF. The V and J genes are TRBV15 and TRBJ2-1; D not certain. V lost 0 bases, J lost 3 bases, and 6 bases lay in between. This CDR3 spans 14 amino acids. Germline V gene lookup returns CDR1 LNHNV and CDR2 YYDKDF (reference sequence).

The V call is TRBV6-6, the J call TRBJ1-1, with D unclear. This CDR3 has 16 amino acids. The germline V and J ends were trimmed by 5 bases and 4 bases, with 20 bases remaining between them. Per germline, CDR1 MNHNY and CDR2 SVGAGI (reference sequence). CDR3 protein: CASSQRGLWEGTEAFF. CDR3 nucleotide sequence: TGTGCCAGCAGTCAGAGAGGGTTATGGGAGGGCACTGAAGCTTTCTTT.

This clone has only a few counts. This chain uses TRBV14 with TRBJ2-2; no definite D call. Germline CDR1 and CDR2: SGHDN and FVKESK. This CDR3 contains 13 residues. Trimming shortened V by 2 bases and J by 2 bases, and 3 bases separated the two germline ends. As DNA, the CDR3 is TGTGCCAGCAGCCAACTTAACACCGGGGAGCTGTTTTTT. Its translation is CASSQLNTGELFF.

This clone showed up just once. V gene TRBV5-1 combines with J gene TRBJ1-3, with D maybe TRBD1 (5 bases). The V gene lost 0 bases and the J gene lost 0 bases, with 7 bases spanning the gap. Germline-derived CDR1 and CDR2 are SGHRS and YFSETQ. The CDR3 consists of 15 residues. The CDR3 coding sequence is TGCGCCAGCAGCTTGGGGAGGGGCTCTGGAAACACCATATATTTT. It translates to CASSLGRGSGNTIYF.